The present TCR beta chain was sequenced within a study of blood T cells in healthy people across ages. Sample-barcoded 5' priming and a J-beta primer mix drove a second PCR of about 6 to 12 cycles. TCRdb re-analysed the 5' RACE reads in MiXCR, keeping a single row per CDR3 protein. Of some 1,000,000 distinct CDR3 sequences listed, under 30% were seen once; the top ten hold 0.65% to 0.75%. The junction had 2 bases not matched to a gene; V was cut back by 3 bases and J by 5 bases. Germline lookup yields CDR1 SGHKS and CDR2 YYEKEE (reference sequence). The CDR3 consists of 15 residues. This clonotype showed up just a few times. Every sample had a minimum of 7 million PBMCs isolated. The sample was also linked to a second study, of T cells of mothers and their children. Per that study: The study obtained over 9.5 million TCR beta CDR3 reads per mother and 2.5 million to 3 million per child. Detection yielded no persistent microchimeric T cell clones.

Sequencing input: blood. The sequence derives from a girl aged 2-10 years in good health. The chain carries TRBV5-5 and TRBJ2-2; 12 nucleotides match TRBD2. Here the CDR3 reads CASSSLAGGTGELFF. For the CDR3, the DNA is TGTGCCAGCAGCTCACTAGCGGGAGGAACCGGGGAGCTGTTTTTT.